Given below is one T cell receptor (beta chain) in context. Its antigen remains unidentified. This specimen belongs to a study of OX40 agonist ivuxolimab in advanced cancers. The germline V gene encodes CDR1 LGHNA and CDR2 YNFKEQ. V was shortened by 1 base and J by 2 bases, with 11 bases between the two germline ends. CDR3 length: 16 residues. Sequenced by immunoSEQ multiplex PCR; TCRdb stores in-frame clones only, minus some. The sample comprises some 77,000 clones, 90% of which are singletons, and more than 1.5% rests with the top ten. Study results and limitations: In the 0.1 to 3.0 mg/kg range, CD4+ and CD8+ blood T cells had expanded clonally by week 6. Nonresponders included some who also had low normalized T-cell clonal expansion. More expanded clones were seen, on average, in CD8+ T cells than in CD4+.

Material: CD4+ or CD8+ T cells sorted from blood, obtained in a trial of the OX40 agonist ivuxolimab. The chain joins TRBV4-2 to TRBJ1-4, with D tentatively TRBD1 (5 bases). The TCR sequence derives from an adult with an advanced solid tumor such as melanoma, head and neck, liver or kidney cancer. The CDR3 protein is CASSQAGWGTNEKLFF. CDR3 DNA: TGTGCCAGCAGCCAAGCAGGTTGGGGGACTAATGAAAAACTGTTTTTT.